The following is a T cell receptor (beta chain) sequence with its context. As originally analysed: It was from reference gene primer amplification that nucleated cell counts were estimated. The table came from immunoSEQ multiplex PCR; TCRdb's copy has only in-frame clones and leaves some out. The DNA was the basis for D and trimming; V, J and clone size are from that table. The data show roughly 150,000 clones, 70% to 90% seen once. The source of the sample is a study of blood T cell repertoires in COVID-19. Study details: Material from acute and convalescent COVID-19 was sourced from the United States, Italy and Spain. PBMCs, B-cell-depleted T cells, or T cells were the source of the cDNA or gDNA that made up the material.

V was pared by 4 bases and J by 7 bases, with 7 bases of the junction left unmatched. The CDR3 runs to 15 residues. CDR1 and CDR2 from the germline V gene are MNHEY and SVGAGI. The clonotype comes from a man aged 45-65 years who had recovered from COVID-19. The chain combines TRBV6-5 with TRBJ1-6; 7 bases match TRBD1. Sequencing input: peripheral blood. CDR3 residues: CASSFDREKNSPLHF. CDR3 DNA sequence: TGTGCCAGCAGTTTCGACAGGGAAAAAAATTCACCCCTCCACTTT.